The subject of this entry is one T cell receptor (beta chain). Its matching antigen is unknown. The sample belongs to a study of shared clonotypes between healthy human individuals. Sequencing used immunoSEQ multiplex PCR; TCRdb keeps in-frame clones, though not all of them. In the table there are hundreds of thousands of clones, 97% of which are singletons. Trimming took 0 bases from V and 6 from J; bases not matched to a gene: 13. Per the germline V gene, CDR1 is LNHDA and CDR2 is SQIVND (reference sequence). The CDR3 extends over 17 amino acids. Whole-study findings and limits: Blood was the sole source, and tissue repertoires probably differ.

The chain is built from TRBV19 and TRBJ2-7, with TRBD2 identical over 8 bases. The receptor was derived from a woman in her twenties or thirties in good health. The sequenced sample consisted of naive CD4+ T cells sorted from blood. Subset given: CD45RA+ positively selected. CDR3 in DNA: TGTGCCAGTAGTATAGACATCACTAGCGGCGGACCCGGCGAGCAGTACTTC. Protein sequence: CASSIDITSGGPGEQYF.